This T cell receptor beta chain derives from a study of blood T cell repertoires in COVID-19. Study-wide background: Sources were T cells, B-cell-depleted T cells, or PBMCs; the material itself was cDNA or gDNA.

As processed by the authors: It was from reference gene primer amplification that nucleated cell counts were estimated. Produced via immunoSEQ multiplex PCR; TCRdb's table is partial and in-frame only. Clonal size and the V and J genes are those of that table, whereas D and trimming came from the DNA. The table shows some 40,000 clones, with over 75% occurring only once. A few counts support this clone. V was cut by 3 bases and J by 10 bases, with 11 bases left in between. CDR1 is SNHLY, CDR2 FYNNEI, per germline. CDR3 length: 12 amino acids. Sequencing input: peripheral blood. The J gene is TRBJ2-3, the V gene TRBV2; D possibly corresponds to TRBD2 (6 bases). The sequence was collected from a human donor in a cohort sampled during active COVID-19. CDR3 nucleotide sequence: TGTGCCAGCAGTGACTGGAGGGATGCGCAGTATTTT. This sequence encodes CASSDWRDAQYF.